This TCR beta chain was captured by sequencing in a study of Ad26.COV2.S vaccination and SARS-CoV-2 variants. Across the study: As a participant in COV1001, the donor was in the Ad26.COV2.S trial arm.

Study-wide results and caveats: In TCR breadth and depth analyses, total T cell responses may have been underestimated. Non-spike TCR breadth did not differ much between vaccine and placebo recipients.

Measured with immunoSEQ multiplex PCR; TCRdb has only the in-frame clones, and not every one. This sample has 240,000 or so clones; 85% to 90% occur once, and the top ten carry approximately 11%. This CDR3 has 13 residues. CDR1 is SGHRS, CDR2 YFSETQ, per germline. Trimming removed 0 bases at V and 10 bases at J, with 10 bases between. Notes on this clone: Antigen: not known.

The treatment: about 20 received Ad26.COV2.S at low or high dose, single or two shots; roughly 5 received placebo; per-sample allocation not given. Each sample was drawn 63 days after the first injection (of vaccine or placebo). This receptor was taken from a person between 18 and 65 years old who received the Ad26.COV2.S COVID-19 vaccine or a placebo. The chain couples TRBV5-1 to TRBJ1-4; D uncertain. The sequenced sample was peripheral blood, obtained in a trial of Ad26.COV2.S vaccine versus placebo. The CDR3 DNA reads TGCGCCAGCAGCTTGGCCGGAGAGGCAAAACTGTTTTTT. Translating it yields CASSLAGEAKLFF.